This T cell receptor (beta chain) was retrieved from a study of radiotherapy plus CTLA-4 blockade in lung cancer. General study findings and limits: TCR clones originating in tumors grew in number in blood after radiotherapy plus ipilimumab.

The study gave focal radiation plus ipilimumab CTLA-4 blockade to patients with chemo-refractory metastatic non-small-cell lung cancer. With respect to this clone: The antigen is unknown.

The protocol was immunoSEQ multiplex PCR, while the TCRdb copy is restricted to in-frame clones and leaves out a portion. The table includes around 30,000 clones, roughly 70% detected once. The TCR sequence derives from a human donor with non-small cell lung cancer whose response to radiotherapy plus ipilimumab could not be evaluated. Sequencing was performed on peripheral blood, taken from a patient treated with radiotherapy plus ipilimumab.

CDR3 DNA sequence: TGTGCCAGCAGTTTGTGGGGCTCGCGGGGTACCCTCCACTTT. Translated, it gives CASSLWGSRGTLHF. The chain recombines TRBV27 with TRBJ1-6; D possibly corresponds to TRBD1 (5 bases). The CDR3 spans 14 residues. The V and J ends lost 3 bases and 14 bases respectively, with 17 bases between them. CDR1 is MNHEY, CDR2 SMNVEV, per germline (reference sequence).